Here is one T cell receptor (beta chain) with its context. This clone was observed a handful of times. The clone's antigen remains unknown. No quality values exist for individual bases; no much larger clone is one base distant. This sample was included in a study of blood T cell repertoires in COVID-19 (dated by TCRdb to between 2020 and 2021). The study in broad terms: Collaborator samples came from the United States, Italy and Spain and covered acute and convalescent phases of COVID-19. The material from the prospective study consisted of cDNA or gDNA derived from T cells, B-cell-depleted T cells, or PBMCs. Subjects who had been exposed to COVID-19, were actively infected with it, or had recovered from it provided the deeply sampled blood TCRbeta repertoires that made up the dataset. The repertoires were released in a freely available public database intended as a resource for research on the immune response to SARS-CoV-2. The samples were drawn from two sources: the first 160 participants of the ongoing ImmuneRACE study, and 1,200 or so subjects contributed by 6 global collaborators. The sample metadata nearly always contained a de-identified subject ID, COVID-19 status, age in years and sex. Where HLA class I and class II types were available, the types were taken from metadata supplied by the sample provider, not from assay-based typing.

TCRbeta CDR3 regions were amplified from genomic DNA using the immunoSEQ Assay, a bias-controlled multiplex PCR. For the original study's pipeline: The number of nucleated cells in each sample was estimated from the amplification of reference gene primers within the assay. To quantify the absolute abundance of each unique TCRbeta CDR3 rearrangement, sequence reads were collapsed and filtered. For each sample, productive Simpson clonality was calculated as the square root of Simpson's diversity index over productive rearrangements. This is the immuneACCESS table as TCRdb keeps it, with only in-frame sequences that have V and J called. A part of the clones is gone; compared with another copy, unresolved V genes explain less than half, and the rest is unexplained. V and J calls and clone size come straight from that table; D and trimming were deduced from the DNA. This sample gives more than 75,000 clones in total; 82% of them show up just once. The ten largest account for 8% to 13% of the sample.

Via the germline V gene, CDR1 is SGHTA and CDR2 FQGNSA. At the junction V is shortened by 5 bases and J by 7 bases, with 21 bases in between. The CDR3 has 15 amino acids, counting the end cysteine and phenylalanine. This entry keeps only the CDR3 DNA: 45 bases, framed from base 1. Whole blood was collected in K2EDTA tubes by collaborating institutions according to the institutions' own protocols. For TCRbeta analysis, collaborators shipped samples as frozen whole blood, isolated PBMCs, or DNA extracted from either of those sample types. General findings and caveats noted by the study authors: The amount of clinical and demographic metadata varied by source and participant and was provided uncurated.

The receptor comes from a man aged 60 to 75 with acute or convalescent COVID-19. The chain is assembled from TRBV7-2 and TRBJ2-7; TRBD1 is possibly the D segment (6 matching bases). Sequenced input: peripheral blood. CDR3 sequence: CASSAEYGQSREQYF. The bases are TGTGCCAGCAGCGCCGAATACGGACAGTCGAGAGAGCAGTACTTC.